This T cell receptor beta chain was profiled in a study of blood T cell repertoires in COVID-19. TCRdb's table, derived via immunoSEQ multiplex PCR, lists solely in-frame clones and lacks some. The table lists about 160,000 clones, about 80% of them singletons, with over 20% in the top ten. Trimming removed 7 bases from V and 5 bases from J; junction bases left unmatched: 8. The CDR3 sequence is 14 residues long. Germline V gives CDR1 SNHLY, CDR2 FYNNEI. This rearrangement joins TRBV2 to TRBJ2-1; 7 positions match TRBD2. What was sequenced was peripheral blood. This receptor was obtained from a woman of 80 years or more with acute or convalescent COVID-19. DNA of the CDR3: TGTGCCAGCACTCGGCGGGAGCGGGACAATGAGCAGTTCTTC. This sequence encodes CASTRRERDNEQFF. Complete variable domain (other parts from reference TRBV2 and TRBJ2-1): EPEVTQTPSHQVTQMGQEVILRCVPISNHLYFYWYRQILGQKVEFLVSFYNNEISEKSEIFDDQFSVERPDGSNFTLKIRSTKLEDSAMYFCASTRRERDNEQFFGPGTRLTVL.